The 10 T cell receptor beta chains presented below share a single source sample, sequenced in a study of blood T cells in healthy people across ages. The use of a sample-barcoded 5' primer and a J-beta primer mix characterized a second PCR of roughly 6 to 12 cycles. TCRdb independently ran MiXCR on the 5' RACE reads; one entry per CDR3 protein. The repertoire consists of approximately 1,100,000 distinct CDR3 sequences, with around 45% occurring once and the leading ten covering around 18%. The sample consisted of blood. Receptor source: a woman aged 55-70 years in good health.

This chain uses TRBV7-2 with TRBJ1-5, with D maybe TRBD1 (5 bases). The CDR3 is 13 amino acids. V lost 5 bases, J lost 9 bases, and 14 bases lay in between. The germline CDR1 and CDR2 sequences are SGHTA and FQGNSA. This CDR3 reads CASSEARGRPQHF. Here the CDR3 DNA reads TGTGCCAGCAGCGAGGCAAGGGGAAGGCCCCAGCATTTT.

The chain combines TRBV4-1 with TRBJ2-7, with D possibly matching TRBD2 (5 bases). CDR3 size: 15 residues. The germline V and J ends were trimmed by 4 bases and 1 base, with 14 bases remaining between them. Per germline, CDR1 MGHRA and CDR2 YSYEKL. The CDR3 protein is CASSPKIALSYEQYF. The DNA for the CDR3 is TGCGCCAGCAGCCCTAAGATAGCGCTTTCCTACGAGCAGTACTTC.

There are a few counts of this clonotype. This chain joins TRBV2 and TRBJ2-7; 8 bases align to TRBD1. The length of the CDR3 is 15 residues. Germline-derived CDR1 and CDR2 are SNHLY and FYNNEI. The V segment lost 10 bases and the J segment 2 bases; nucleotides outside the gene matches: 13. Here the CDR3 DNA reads TGTGCCACCCTTTCCGGGACAGGAACAACCTACGAGCAGTACTTC. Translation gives CATLSGTGTTYEQYF.

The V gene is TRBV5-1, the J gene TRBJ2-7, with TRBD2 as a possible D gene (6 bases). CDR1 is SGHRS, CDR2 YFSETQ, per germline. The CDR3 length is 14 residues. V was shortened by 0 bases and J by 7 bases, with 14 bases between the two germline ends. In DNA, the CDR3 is TGCGCCAGCAGCTTGGCCCCGCGGGGTGGAGAGCAGTACTTC. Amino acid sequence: CASSLAPRGGEQYF. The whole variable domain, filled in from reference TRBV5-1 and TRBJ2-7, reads KAGVTQTPRYLIKTRGQQVTLSCSPISGHRSVSWYQQTPGQGLQFLFEYFSETQRNKGNFPGRFSGRQFSNSRSEMNVSTLELGDSALYLCASSLAPRGGEQYFGPGTRLTVT.

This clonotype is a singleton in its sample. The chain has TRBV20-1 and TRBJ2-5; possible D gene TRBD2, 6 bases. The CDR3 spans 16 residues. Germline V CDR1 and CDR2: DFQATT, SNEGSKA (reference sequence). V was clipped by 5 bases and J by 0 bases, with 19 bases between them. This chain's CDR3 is CSASRLDKGYQETQYF. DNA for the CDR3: TGCAGTGCTTCGAGACTAGATAAGGGGTACCAAGAGACCCAGTACTTC.

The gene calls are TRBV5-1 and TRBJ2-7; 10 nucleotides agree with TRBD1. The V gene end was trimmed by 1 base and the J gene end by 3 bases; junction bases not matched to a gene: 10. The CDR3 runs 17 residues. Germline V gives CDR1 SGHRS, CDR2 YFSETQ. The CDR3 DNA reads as TGCGCCAGCAGCTTGTTCCCGGACAGGGGGAACTTCTACGAGCAGTACTTC. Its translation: CASSLFPDRGNFYEQYF.

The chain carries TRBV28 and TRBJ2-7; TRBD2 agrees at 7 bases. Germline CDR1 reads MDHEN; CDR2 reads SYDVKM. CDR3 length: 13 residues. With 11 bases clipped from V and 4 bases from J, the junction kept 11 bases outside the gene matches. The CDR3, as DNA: TGTGCCGCGAGGGCGGGAGTAGGGTACGAGCAGTACTTC. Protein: CAARAGVGYEQYF.

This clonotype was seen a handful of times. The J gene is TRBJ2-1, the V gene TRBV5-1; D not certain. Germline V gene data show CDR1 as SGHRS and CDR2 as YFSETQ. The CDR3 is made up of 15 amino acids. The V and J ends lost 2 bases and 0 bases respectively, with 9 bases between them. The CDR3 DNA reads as TGCGCCAGCAGCTTTCACGAGAGCTCCTACAATGAGCAGTTCTTC. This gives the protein CASSFHESSYNEQFF. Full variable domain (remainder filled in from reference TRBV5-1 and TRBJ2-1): KAGVTQTPRYLIKTRGQQVTLSCSPISGHRSVSWYQQTPGQGLQFLFEYFSETQRNKGNFPGRFSGRQFSNSRSEMNVSTLELGDSALYLCASSFHESSYNEQFFGPGTRLTVL.

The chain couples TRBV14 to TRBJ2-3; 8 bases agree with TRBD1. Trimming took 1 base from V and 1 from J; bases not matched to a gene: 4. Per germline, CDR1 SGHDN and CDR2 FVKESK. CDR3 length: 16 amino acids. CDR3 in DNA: TGTGCCAGCAGCCAAGTTTCAGGGGGCCGCACAGATACGCAGTATTTT. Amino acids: CASSQVSGGRTDTQYF.

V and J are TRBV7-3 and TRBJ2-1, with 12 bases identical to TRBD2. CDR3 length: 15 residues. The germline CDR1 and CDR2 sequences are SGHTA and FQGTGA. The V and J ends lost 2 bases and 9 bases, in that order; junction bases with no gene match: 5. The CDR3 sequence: CASSLSLAGGGEQFF. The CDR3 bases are TGTGCCAGCAGCTTATCGCTAGCGGGAGGGGGTGAGCAGTTCTTC.